One and the same sample provided the 8 T cell receptor beta chains below, sequenced in a study of T cell responses to AZD1222 COVID-19 vaccine. Repertoires were generated with immunoSEQ multiplex PCR, while TCRdb's copy carries only in-frame clones and drops some. The sample includes about 120,000 clones, about 91% of them seen just once. The material sequenced was peripheral blood, taken on day 0 of AZD1222 vaccination. The receptors originated from an adult in good health.

V gene TRBV9 combines with J gene TRBJ1-5; D gene uncertain. V shed 4 bases and J shed 0 bases, with 5 bases lying between them. Germline loops: CDR1 SGDLS, CDR2 YYNGEE. This CDR3 contains 13 residues. CDR3 coding DNA: TGTGCCAGCAGCCGAGATAGCAATCAGCCCCAGCATTTT. Encoded protein: CASSRDSNQPQHF.

The gene calls are TRBV5-1 and TRBJ1-2; D gene ambiguous. This CDR3 has 14 residues. Per the germline V gene, CDR1 is SGHRS and CDR2 is YFSETQ. The V end was cut by 3 bases, the J end by 1 base, with 10 bases between. The CDR3 DNA reads TGCGCCAGCAGCTCTGATGGGAGTAACTATGGCTACACCTTC. Its translation is CASSSDGSNYGYTF.

The chain is built from TRBV7-8 and TRBJ2-2, with TRBD1 as a possible D gene (7 bases). The germline V gene has CDR1 SGHVS and CDR2 FQNEAQ. The V and J ends lost 5 bases and 15 bases respectively, with 16 bases between them. This CDR3 is built from 12 residues. The CDR3 loop reads CASSHPTGRMFF. Here the CDR3 DNA reads TGTGCCAGCAGCCATCCGACAGGGAGGATGTTTTTT.

Note on this clone: In the same sample, other DNA sequences code for this CDR3. The chain is built from TRBV30 and TRBJ1-1; D gene ambiguous. The V gene's germline CDR1 is GTSNPN and CDR2 SVGIG (reference sequence). This CDR3 is built from 13 residues. V gave up 0 bases and J gave up 0 bases, with 5 bases separating them. CDR3 sequence: CAWSVGLNTEAFF. In DNA, the CDR3 is TGTGCCTGGAGTGTAGGTTTGAACACTGAAGCTTTCTTT.

The chain carries TRBV18 and TRBJ2-1; 7 bases align to TRBD1. The V gene's germline CDR1 is KGHSH and CDR2 LQKENI. The CDR3 sequence is 17 residues long. With V trimmed by 2 bases and J by 3 bases, 10 bases remained unmatched. CDR3 amino acids: CASSPNLGTEIYNEQFF. Written as DNA, the CDR3 is TGTGCCAGCTCACCAAACCTTGGGACAGAAATCTACAATGAGCAGTTCTTC.

The chain combines TRBV5-1 with TRBJ1-1; maybe TRBD1 (6 bases). Germline lookup yields CDR1 SGHRS and CDR2 YFSETQ. V lost 5 bases to trimming and J lost 7 bases, with 12 bases between them. This CDR3 comprises 12 residues. The CDR3 loop reads CASREGVLEAFF. The CDR3 bases are TGCGCCAGCAGGGAGGGGGTCCTTGAAGCTTTCTTT.

The count of this clone is one. This chain joins TRBV5-1 and TRBJ2-1; 7 bases align to TRBD2. The ends lost 1 base at V and 4 bases at J; junction bases unmatched: 5. The germline V gene has CDR1 SGHRS and CDR2 YFSETQ. The CDR3 extends over 15 amino acids. CDR3 sequence reads: CASSLSLAAYNEQFF. The CDR3 region has the DNA TGCGCCAGCAGCTTGTCCCTAGCGGCATACAATGAGCAGTTCTTC.

This clone has more than one count but fewer than ten. The genes are TRBV5-4 and TRBJ1-1; D might be TRBD1 (5 bases). The CDR3 runs to 12 residues. Germline V CDR1 and CDR2: SGHNT, YYREEE (reference sequence). Trimming pared 1 base from V and 8 bases from J, leaving 9 bases between. CDR3 coding DNA: TGTGCCAGCAGCTTGCCAGGGCAGGAAGCTTTCTTT. Protein product: CASSLPGQEAFF.